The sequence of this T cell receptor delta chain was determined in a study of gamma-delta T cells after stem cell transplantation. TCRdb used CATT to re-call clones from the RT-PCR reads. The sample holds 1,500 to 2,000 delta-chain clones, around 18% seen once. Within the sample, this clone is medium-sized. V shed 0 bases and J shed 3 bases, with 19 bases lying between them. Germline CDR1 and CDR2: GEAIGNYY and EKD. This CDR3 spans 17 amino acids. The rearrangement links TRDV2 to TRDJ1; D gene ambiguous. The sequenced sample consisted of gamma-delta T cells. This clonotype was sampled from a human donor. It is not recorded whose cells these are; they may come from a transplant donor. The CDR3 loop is CACDTVTRSTRADKLIF. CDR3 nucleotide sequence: TGTGCCTGTGACACCGTCACGCGTTCAACTCGCGCCGATAAACTCATCTTT.